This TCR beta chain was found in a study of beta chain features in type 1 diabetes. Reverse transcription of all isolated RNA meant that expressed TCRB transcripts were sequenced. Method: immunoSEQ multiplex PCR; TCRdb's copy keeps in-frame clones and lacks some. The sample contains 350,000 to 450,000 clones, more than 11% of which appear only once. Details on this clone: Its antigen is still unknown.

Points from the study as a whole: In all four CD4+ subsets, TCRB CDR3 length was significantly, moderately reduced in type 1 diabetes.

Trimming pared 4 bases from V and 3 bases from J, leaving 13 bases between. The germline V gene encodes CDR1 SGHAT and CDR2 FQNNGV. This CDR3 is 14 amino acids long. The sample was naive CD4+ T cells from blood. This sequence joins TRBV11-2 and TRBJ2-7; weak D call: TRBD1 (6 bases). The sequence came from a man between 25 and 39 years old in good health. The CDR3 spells CASSSPRDNYEQYF. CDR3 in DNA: TGTGCCAGCAGCTCGCCACGGGACAACTACGAGCAGTACTTC.